This T cell receptor (beta chain) is drawn from a study of CD8 T cells in ankylosing spondylitis. Study-level results: Clones linked to disease, bearing a CD8+ phenotype, were relatively rare in peripheral blood.

This clonotype was counted ten times or more. Antigen specificity is unknown. The CDR3 contains 13 residues. With 2 bases removed from V and 5 bases from J, the gap between germline ends came to 7 bases. Germline loops: CDR1 MNHEY, CDR2 SMNVEV (reference sequence). MiXCR, applied by TCRdb to the 5' RACE reads, yields one record per CDR3 protein. Among some 38,000 distinct CDR3 sequences listed, 10% to 13% were seen once. The material sequenced was blood, either unsorted or a sorted T cell fraction (not recorded which). The chain joins TRBV27 to TRBJ1-5, with no clear D. The sequence was obtained from a male donor with ankylosing spondylitis or in good health (not recorded which). CDR3 in amino acids: CASSLTYDQPQHF. DNA for the CDR3: TGTGCCAGCAGTTTAACCTACGATCAGCCCCAGCATTTT.